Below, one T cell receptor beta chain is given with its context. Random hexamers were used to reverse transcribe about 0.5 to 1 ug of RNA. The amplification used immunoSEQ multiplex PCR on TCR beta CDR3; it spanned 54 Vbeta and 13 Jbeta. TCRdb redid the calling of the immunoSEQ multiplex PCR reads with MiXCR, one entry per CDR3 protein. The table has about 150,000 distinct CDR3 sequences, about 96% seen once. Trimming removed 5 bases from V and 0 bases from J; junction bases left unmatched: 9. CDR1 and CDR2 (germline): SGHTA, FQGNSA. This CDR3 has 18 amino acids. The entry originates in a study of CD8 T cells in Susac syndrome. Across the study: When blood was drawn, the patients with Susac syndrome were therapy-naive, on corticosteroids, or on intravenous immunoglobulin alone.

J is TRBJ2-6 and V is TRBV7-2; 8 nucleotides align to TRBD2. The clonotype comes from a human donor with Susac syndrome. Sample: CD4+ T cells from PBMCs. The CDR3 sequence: CASSRGAGGLSGANVLTF. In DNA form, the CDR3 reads TGTGCCAGCAGCCGCGGTGCGGGGGGCCTCTCTGGGGCCAACGTCCTGACTTTC.